The present T cell receptor (beta chain) was sequenced within a study of shared clonotypes between healthy human individuals. This clone was found once. V dropped 0 bases and J dropped 4; count of bases not matched to a gene: 8. Germline CDR1 SGHNT, CDR2 YYREEE (reference sequence). The CDR3 length is 16 residues. Sequencing was performed with immunoSEQ multiplex PCR; in TCRdb, only in-frame clones are kept and a portion is missing. The sample lists millions of clones, around nine tenths occurring once. The source is a man between 18 and 29 years old in good health. The sample comprised naive CD4+ T cells sorted from blood. Subset defined: CD45RA+ positively selected. This chain connects TRBV5-4 to TRBJ1-2; TRBD1 matches at 8 bases. As DNA, the CDR3 is TGTGCCAGCAGCTTGGGGGACAGGCTCCAGTCCTATGGCTACACCTTC. It specifies CASSLGDRLQSYGYTF.